This TCR beta chain was identified in a study of T cells in Graves' hyperthyroidism and ophthalmopathy. The ends were cut back, 2 bases at V and 3 bases at J, with 7 bases in the middle. The germline CDR1 and CDR2 sequences are MDHEN and SYDVKM. The CDR3 covers 13 residues. Researchers took RNA transcripts and amplified the TCR beta CDR3 regions from them. The HTBI primer set drove a first-round RT-PCR of the TCR CDR3. TCRdb passed the multiplex PCR reads through MiXCR, listing each CDR3 protein once. The sample contains 490,000 or so distinct CDR3 sequences, about 16% of which appear only once. The table lists this clonotype with many counts.

The rearrangement uses TRBV28 and TRBJ1-2; tentatively, D is TRBD1 (5 bases). This sequence originates from a woman younger than 45 with Graves' ophthalmopathy. What was sequenced was blood. CDR3 bases: TGTGCCAGCAGTTTACCAGGGCACTATGGCTACACCTTC. It codes for CASSLPGHYGYTF.